Listed below are T cell receptor beta chains from one sample, sequenced in a study of lymphopenia after photon versus proton radiotherapy. Clones were read by immunoSEQ multiplex PCR, and TCRdb kept only the in-frame ones, dropping some. The data contain 55,000 to 75,000 clones, approximately 90% of them singletons. This specimen consisted of peripheral blood, obtained from a patient treated with photon-based radiotherapy. The source of these receptors is a woman between 65 and 79 years old with pancreatic cancer. CDR3s include the opening cysteine and the closing phenylalanine or tryptophan. The order of the fields is V gene, J gene, D gene, clone size, CDR3 protein, CDR3 DNA. A D gene is named only where the DNA matches it firmly. A clone size is listed for some rows: how often the clone was seen (once, few, many), or a class if it is expanded.

TRBV5-4	TRBJ2-5	TRBD1	-	CASSPGTGGAETQYF	TGTGCCAGCAGTCCCGGGACAGGGGGCGCAGAGACCCAGTACTTC
TRBV10-3	TRBJ1-2	TRBD1	-	CAISPGQGNGYTF	TGTGCCATCAGTCCGGGACAGGGGAATGGCTACACCTTC
TRBV19	TRBJ2-1	TRBD1	-	CASSRPGQGARSEQFF	TGTGCCAGTAGTCGACCGGGACAGGGGGCGAGGAGCGAGCAGTTCTTC
TRBV27	TRBJ2-6	-	-	CASTSSGANVLTF	TGTGCCAGCACCTCCTCTGGGGCCAACGTCCTGACTTTC
TRBV5-6	TRBJ1-2	-	-	CASSLQGDGYTF	TGTGCCAGCAGCTTGCAGGGTGACGGCTACACCTTC
TRBV2	TRBJ2-3	TRBD2	-	CASSVAGWERTDTQYF	TGTGCCAGCAGTGTAGCGGGATGGGAACGGACAGATACGCAGTATTTT
TRBV27	TRBJ2-3	-	-	CASRPGYNTDTQYF	TGTGCCAGCAGACCAGGGTATAACACAGATACGCAGTATTTT
TRBV29-1	TRBJ1-1	-	-	CSVEGAQGGDTEAFF	TGCAGCGTTGAAGGGGCCCAGGGAGGAGACACTGAAGCTTTCTTT
TRBV5-1	TRBJ2-5	-	-	CASSFQGVETQYF	TGCGCCAGCAGCTTCCAGGGTGTAGAGACCCAGTACTTC
TRBV2	TRBJ2-1	TRBD2	-	CASAGGRSSYNEQFF	TGTGCCAGCGCGGGAGGTCGGAGCTCCTACAATGAGCAGTTCTTC
TRBV7-9	TRBJ2-3	-	-	CASSSDISDTQYF	TGTGCCAGCAGCTCGGACATCTCGGATACGCAGTATTTT
TRBV29-1	TRBJ2-1	TRBD2	-	CSVREAGANEQFF	TGCAGCGTAAGAGAAGCGGGAGCCAATGAGCAGTTCTTC
TRBV19	TRBJ2-4	TRBD2	-	CASSIESGGLATKNIQYF	TGTGCCAGTAGTATAGAGTCGGGGGGACTAGCGACCAAAAACATTCAGTACTTC
TRBV7-2	TRBJ2-1	-	-	CASSLARALVGNEQFF	TGTGCCAGCAGCTTAGCGCGAGCGCTAGTGGGGAATGAGCAGTTCTTC
TRBV10-3	TRBJ2-1	-	few	CAITGAYNEQFF	TGTGCCATCACCGGTGCCTACAATGAGCAGTTCTTC
TRBV28	TRBJ2-5	-	few	CASSLAPQGPRDPVLRDTRRTQYF	-
TRBV9	TRBJ1-1	-	-	CASSVVDEVHTEAFF	TGTGCCAGCAGCGTAGTTGATGAGGTTCACACTGAAGCTTTCTTT
TRBV20-1	TRBJ1-6	-	-	CSAREGSPLHF	TGCAGTGCTAGAGAAGGGTCACCCCTCCACTTT
TRBV11-2	TRBJ2-5	-	-	CASSPRGGGETQYF	TGTGCCAGCAGCCCCCGGGGAGGGGGGGAGACCCAGTACTTC
TRBV27	TRBJ1-1	TRBD1	-	CASSGRGATEAFF	TGTGCCAGCAGTGGCAGGGGGGCCACTGAAGCTTTCTTT
TRBV19	TRBJ2-6	TRBD2	-	CASSILAGGTGANVLTF	TGTGCCAGTAGTATCTTAGCGGGAGGTACGGGGGCCAACGTCCTGACTTTC
TRBV7-9	TRBJ2-7	TRBD1	-	CASSISAGQGAYEQYF	TGTGCCAGCAGTATATCGGCTGGGCAGGGGGCCTACGAGCAGTACTTC
TRBV5-4	TRBJ1-6	TRBD1	-	CASSAGQGPSPLHF	TGTGCCAGCAGCGCCGGACAGGGTCCTTCACCCCTCCACTTT
TRBV15	TRBJ2-1	TRBD2	-	CATSRGSGIFYNEQFF	TGTGCCACCAGCAGAGGGAGCGGGATTTTTTACAATGAGCAGTTCTTC
TRBV18	TRBJ2-1	TRBD1	-	CASSPTPGTGSINEQFF	TGTGCCAGCTCACCTACGCCCGGGACAGGGTCCATAAATGAGCAGTTCTTC
TRBV7-2	TRBJ1-1	TRBD1	-	CASSLSAGTELGAFF	TGTGCCAGCAGCTTATCAGCCGGGACAGAGCTCGGAGCTTTCTTT
TRBV10-2	TRBJ2-1	TRBD2	-	CASRRGGTSGFDEQFF	TGCGCCAGCAGGAGAGGGGGGACTAGCGGGTTCGATGAGCAGTTCTTC
TRBV2	TRBJ1-1	-	-	CASRAQAVNTEAFF	TGTGCCAGCAGGGCACAGGCCGTGAACACTGAAGCTTTCTTT
TRBV11-2	TRBJ2-7	-	-	CASSLVRGSGYEQYF	TGTGCCAGCAGCTTAGTCAGGGGATCAGGCTACGAGCAGTACTTC
TRBV5-6	TRBJ1-2	-	-	CASSLASGAWYGYTF	TGTGCCAGCAGCTTGGCCTCAGGGGCCTGGTATGGCTACACCTTC
TRBV9	TRBJ2-1	TRBD2	-	CASSVGGTRSREQFF	TGTGCCAGCAGCGTAGGGGGGACTAGATCCCGCGAGCAGTTCTTC
TRBV5-6	TRBJ2-7	-	-	CASSLTGSYEQYF	TGTGCCAGCAGCTTGACGGGGTCCTACGAGCAGTACTTC
TRBV7-9	TRBJ2-7	TRBD1	-	CASSFDRDEQYF	TGTGCCAGCAGCTTCGACAGGGACGAGCAGTACTTC
TRBV25-1	TRBJ2-7	-	-	CASMGTLYEQYF	TGTGCCAGCATGGGGACTCTCTACGAGCAGTACTTC
TRBV7-9	TRBJ1-4	-	-	CASSPGTIGDEKLFF	TGTGCCAGCAGCCCCGGGACAATAGGGGACGAAAAACTGTTTTTT
TRBV11-3	TRBJ2-7	-	-	CASSLDYGPRYEQYF	TGTGCCAGCAGCTTAGATTACGGTCCTAGGTACGAGCAGTACTTC
TRBV5-4	TRBJ2-1	TRBD2	-	CASSPAGRAIIGEQFF	TGTGCCAGCAGCCCTGCAGGGAGGGCCATTATAGGTGAGCAGTTCTTC
TRBV7-2	TRBJ2-3	-	once	CASSLWPADADTQYF	TGTGCCAGCAGCTTATGGCCAGCAGATGCAGATACGCAGTATTTT
TRBV19	TRBJ1-2	TRBD1	-	CASRPRTGTLANYGYTF	TGTGCCAGTAGGCCCCGGACAGGGACGTTAGCTAACTATGGCTACACCTTC
TRBV27	TRBJ2-3	TRBD1	-	CASRPRRGRTIDTQYF	TGTGCCAGCAGACCTCGCAGGGGGCGTACGATAGATACGCAGTATTTT
TRBV5-1	TRBJ2-1	-	-	CASSGWGLNEQFF	TGCGCCAGCTCTGGGTGGGGGCTCAATGAGCAGTTCTTC